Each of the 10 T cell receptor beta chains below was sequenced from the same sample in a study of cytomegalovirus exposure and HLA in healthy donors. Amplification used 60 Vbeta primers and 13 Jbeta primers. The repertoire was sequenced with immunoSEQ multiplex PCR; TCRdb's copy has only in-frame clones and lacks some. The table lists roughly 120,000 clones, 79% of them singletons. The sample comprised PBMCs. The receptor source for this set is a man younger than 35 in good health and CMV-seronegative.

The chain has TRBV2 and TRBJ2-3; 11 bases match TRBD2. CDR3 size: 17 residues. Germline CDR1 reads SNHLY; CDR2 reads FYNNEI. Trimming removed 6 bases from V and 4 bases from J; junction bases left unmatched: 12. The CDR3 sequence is CASRGTSGELRPDTQYF. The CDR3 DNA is TGTGCCAGCAGAGGGACTAGCGGAGAACTCAGGCCAGATACGCAGTATTTT.

This CDR3 reads CASSRDFYNEQFF. CDR3 DNA: TGCGCCAGCAGTCGGGACTTCTACAATGAGCAGTTCTTC. The chain couples TRBV10-2 to TRBJ2-1; D might be TRBD2 (6 bases). The CDR3 runs 13 residues. V shed 5 bases and J shed 3 bases, with 8 bases lying between them. Germline-derived CDR1 and CDR2 are WSHSY and SAAADI.

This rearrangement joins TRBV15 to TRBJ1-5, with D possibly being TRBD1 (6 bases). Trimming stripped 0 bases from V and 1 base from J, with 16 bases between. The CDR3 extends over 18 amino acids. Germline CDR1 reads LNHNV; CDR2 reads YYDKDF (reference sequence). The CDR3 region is CATSREWSTGSSNQPQHF. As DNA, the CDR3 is TGTGCCACCAGCAGAGAATGGTCAACAGGGTCAAGCAATCAGCCCCAGCATTTT.

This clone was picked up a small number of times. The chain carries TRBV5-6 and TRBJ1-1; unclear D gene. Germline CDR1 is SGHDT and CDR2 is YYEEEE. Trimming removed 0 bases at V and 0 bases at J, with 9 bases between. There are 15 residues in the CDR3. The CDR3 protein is CASSLASVMNTEAFF. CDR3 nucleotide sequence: TGTGCCAGCAGCTTGGCTTCGGTAATGAACACTGAAGCTTTCTTT. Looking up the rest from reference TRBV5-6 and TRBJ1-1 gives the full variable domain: DAGVTQSPTHLIKTRGQQVTLRCSPKSGHDTVSWYQQALGQGPQFIFQYYEEEERQRGNFPDRFSGHQFPNYSSELNVNALLLGDSALYLCASSLASVMNTEAFFGQGTRLTVV.

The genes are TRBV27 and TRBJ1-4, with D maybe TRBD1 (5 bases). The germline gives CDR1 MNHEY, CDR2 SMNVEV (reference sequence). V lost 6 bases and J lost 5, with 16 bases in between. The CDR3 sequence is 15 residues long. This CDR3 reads CASRLTGGGNEKLFF. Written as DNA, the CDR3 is TGTGCCAGCAGACTAACGGGGGGAGGCAATGAAAAACTGTTTTTT.

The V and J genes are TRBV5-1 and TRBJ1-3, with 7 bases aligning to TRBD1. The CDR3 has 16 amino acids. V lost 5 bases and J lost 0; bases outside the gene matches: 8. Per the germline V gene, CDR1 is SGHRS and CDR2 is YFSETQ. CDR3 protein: CASSPAGTVSGNTIYF. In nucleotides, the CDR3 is TGCGCCAGCAGTCCCGCCGGGACAGTCTCTGGAAACACCATATATTTT.

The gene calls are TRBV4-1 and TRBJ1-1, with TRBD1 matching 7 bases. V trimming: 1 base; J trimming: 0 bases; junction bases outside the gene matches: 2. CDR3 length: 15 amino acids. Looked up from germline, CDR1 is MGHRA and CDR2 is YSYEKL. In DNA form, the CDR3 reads TGCGCCAGCAGCCAAGTAGGGGGCCTGAACACTGAAGCTTTCTTT. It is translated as CASSQVGGLNTEAFF.

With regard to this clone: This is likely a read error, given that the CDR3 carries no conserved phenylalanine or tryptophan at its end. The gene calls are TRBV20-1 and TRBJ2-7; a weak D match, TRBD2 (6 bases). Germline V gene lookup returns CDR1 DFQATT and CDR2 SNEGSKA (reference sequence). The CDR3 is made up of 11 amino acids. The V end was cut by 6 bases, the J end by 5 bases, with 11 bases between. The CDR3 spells CSAGSGHEQYA. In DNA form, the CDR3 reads TGCAGTGCAGGGAGCGGGCACGAGCAGTACGCC.

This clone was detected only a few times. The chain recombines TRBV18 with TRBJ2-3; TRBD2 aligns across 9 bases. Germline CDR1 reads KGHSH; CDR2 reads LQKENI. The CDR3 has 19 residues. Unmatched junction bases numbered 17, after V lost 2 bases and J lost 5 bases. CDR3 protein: CASSPFSAGGPRFGDTQYF. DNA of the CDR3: TGTGCCAGCTCACCATTTTCGGCGGGAGGGCCCAGGTTTGGAGATACGCAGTATTTT.

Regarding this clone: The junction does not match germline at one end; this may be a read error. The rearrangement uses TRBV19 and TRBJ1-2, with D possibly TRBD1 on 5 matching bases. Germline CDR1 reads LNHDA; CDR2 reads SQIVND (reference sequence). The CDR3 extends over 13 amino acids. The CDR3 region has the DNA TGTGCCAGTAGTTCCTCTGGGGCGGGAGGCTACGCCTTC. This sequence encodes CASSSSGAGGYAF.